Sequencing of this T cell receptor (beta chain) was carried out in a study of blood T cells in healthy people across ages. Germline trimming cut 0 bases from V and 4 bases from J; bases unmatched to any gene: 6. The germline gives CDR1 MNHEY, CDR2 SMNVEV (reference sequence). CDR3 length: 15 amino acids. PCR was performed a second time for roughly 6 to 12 cycles using a sample-barcoded 5' primer and a J-beta primer mix. Tags on each cDNA molecule came from a template-switch adaptor with 12 random nucleotides. One entry per CDR3 protein, called by TCRdb with MiXCR from the 5' RACE reads. The repertoire holds 1 million or so distinct CDR3 sequences, with approximately 25% as singletons. The data were also submitted as part of a second study, on T cells of mothers and their children.

The sequence was obtained from a girl aged 2-9 years in good health. The sequencing sample was made of blood. The rearrangement joins TRBV27 to TRBJ2-7; 7 nucleotides align to TRBD2. The chain's CDR3 is CASSLSGGGRYEQYF. The CDR3 DNA reads as TGTGCCAGCAGTTTATCGGGGGGGGGAAGGTACGAGCAGTACTTC.